These T cell receptor beta chains were read from a single sample in a study of OX40 agonist ivuxolimab in advanced cancers. This table comes from immunoSEQ multiplex PCR, and its TCRdb copy is limited to in-frame clones, with some not included. The sample comprises about 8,900 clones, roughly 70% of which are singletons, and approximately 27% rests with the top ten. Source: CD4+ or CD8+ T cells sorted from blood, taken in a trial of the OX40 agonist ivuxolimab. These receptors were collected from an adult with an advanced solid tumor such as melanoma, head and neck, liver or kidney cancer. The CDR3 runs from the conserved cysteine through the conserved F or W. The D gene is left open where the match is weak. Some rows have no size entry. The others give once, few or many, or a class for an expanded clone.

V gene: TRBV6-1; clone size: .; D gene: .; J gene: TRBJ2-3; CDR3 protein: CASSESGPTDTQYF; CDR3 DNA: TGTGCCAGCAGCGAATCCGGTCCCACAGATACGCAGTATTTT
V gene: TRBV6-6; clone size: .; D gene: .; J gene: TRBJ1-2; CDR3 protein: CASSHEGGYGYTF; CDR3 DNA: TGTGCCAGCAGCCACGAGGGGGGGTATGGCTACACCTTC
V gene: TRBV14; clone size: .; D gene: .; J gene: TRBJ2-6; CDR3 protein: CASSQRESGANVLTF; CDR3 DNA: TGTGCCAGCAGCCAACGGGAATCTGGGGCCAACGTCCTGACTTTC
V gene: TRBV19; clone size: few; D gene: .; J gene: TRBJ2-3; CDR3 protein: CASSIVSDPDTQYF; CDR3 DNA: TGTGCCAGTAGTATCGTTTCGGACCCAGATACGCAGTATTTT
V gene: TRBV6-5; clone size: medium-sized; D gene: .; J gene: TRBJ1-5; CDR3 protein: CASSSGGSNQPQHF; CDR3 DNA: TGTGCCAGCAGTTCCGGAGGAAGCAATCAGCCCCAGCATTTT
V gene: TRBV9; clone size: .; D gene: .; J gene: TRBJ1-1; CDR3 protein: CASSVEFDGEAFF; CDR3 DNA: TGTGCCAGCAGCGTAGAGTTCGACGGTGAAGCTTTCTTT
V gene: TRBV9; clone size: .; D gene: TRBD2; J gene: TRBJ2-3; CDR3 protein: CASSVAGGDTDTQYF; CDR3 DNA: TGTGCCAGCAGCGTTGCGGGGGGAGACACAGATACGCAGTATTTT
V gene: TRBV9; clone size: .; D gene: .; J gene: TRBJ2-7; CDR3 protein: CASSAGSLLSYEQYF; CDR3 DNA: TGTGCCAGCAGCGCTGGATCCCTACTTTCCTACGAGCAGTACTTC
V gene: TRBV5-4; clone size: .; D gene: .; J gene: TRBJ2-2; CDR3 protein: CASSLDSPNTGELFF; CDR3 DNA: TGTGCCAGCAGCTTGGACAGCCCGAACACCGGGGAGCTGTTTTTT
V gene: TRBV15; clone size: .; D gene: .; J gene: TRBJ2-3; CDR3 protein: CATRGGTDTQYF; CDR3 DNA: TGTGCCACGAGGGGGGGCACAGATACGCAGTATTTT
V gene: TRBV30; clone size: .; D gene: TRBD2; J gene: TRBJ2-7; CDR3 protein: CASTTGTSGRAYEQYF; CDR3 DNA: TGTGCCTCCACCACCGGGACTAGCGGGAGGGCCTACGAGCAGTACTTC
V gene: TRBV4-1; clone size: medium-sized; D gene: .; J gene: TRBJ2-1; CDR3 protein: CASSQEPNYNEQFF; CDR3 DNA: TGCGCCAGCAGCCAAGAACCAAATTACAATGAGCAGTTCTTC
V gene: TRBV6-5; clone size: .; D gene: .; J gene: TRBJ1-1; CDR3 protein: CASTAYTEAFF; CDR3 DNA: TGTGCCAGCACCGCATACACTGAAGCTTTCTTT
V gene: TRBV27; clone size: medium-sized; D gene: .; J gene: TRBJ1-2; CDR3 protein: CASSPSQVANYGYTF; CDR3 DNA: TGTGCCAGCAGTCCCTCCCAGGTCGCTAACTATGGCTACACCTTC
V gene: TRBV7-8; clone size: .; D gene: TRBD1; J gene: TRBJ1-1; CDR3 protein: CASSLRGQGATEAFF; CDR3 DNA: TGTGCCAGCAGCCTACGGGGACAGGGAGCCACTGAAGCTTTCTTT
V gene: TRBV19; clone size: .; D gene: TRBD1; J gene: TRBJ1-6; CDR3 protein: CASSIDGGTALNSPLHF; CDR3 DNA: TGTGCCAGTAGTATAGATGGTGGGACAGCACTTAATTCACCCCTCCACTTT
V gene: TRBV5-4; clone size: .; D gene: TRBD1; J gene: TRBJ1-2; CDR3 protein: CASRQTGQALYGYTF; CDR3 DNA: TGTGCCAGCAGACAGACGGGACAGGCTCTATATGGCTACACCTTC
V gene: TRBV4-1; clone size: once; D gene: TRBD2; J gene: TRBJ2-5; CDR3 protein: CASSLQLGGEETQYF; CDR3 DNA: TGCGCCAGCAGCCTCCAGCTGGGGGGGGAAGAGACCCAGTACTTC
V gene: TRBV7-9; clone size: .; D gene: TRBD1; J gene: TRBJ1-1; CDR3 protein: CASSLGQGVWETEAFF; CDR3 DNA: TGTGCCAGCAGCTTGGGACAGGGGGTTTGGGAAACTGAAGCTTTCTTT
V gene: TRBV25-1; clone size: .; D gene: .; J gene: TRBJ1-2; CDR3 protein: CASSEFQEWGGYTF; CDR3 DNA: TGTGCCAGCAGTGAATTCCAGGAGTGGGGCGGCTACACCTTC
V gene: TRBV7-9; clone size: few; D gene: .; J gene: TRBJ1-2; CDR3 protein: CASSPTGNYGYTF; CDR3 DNA: TGTGCCAGCAGCCCGACGGGTAACTATGGCTACACCTTC
V gene: TRBV19; clone size: few; D gene: .; J gene: TRBJ1-1; CDR3 protein: CASSIGQGAPMNTEAFF; CDR3 DNA: TGTGCCAGTAGTATTGGGCAGGGAGCCCCCATGAACACTGAAGCTTTCTTT
V gene: TRBV6-1; clone size: .; D gene: .; J gene: TRBJ2-7; CDR3 protein: CASSDASYEQYF; CDR3 DNA: TGTGCCAGCAGTGATGCCTCCTACGAGCAGTACTTC
V gene: TRBV2; clone size: medium-sized; D gene: TRBD2; J gene: TRBJ2-7; CDR3 protein: CASHDGTSDEQYF; CDR3 DNA: TGTGCCAGTCATGATGGGACTAGCGACGAGCAGTACTTC
V gene: TRBV6-1; clone size: .; D gene: TRBD2; J gene: TRBJ2-3; CDR3 protein: CASSEFRGRNTDTQYF; CDR3 DNA: TGTGCCAGCAGTGAATTCCGCGGGAGGAACACAGATACGCAGTATTTT
V gene: TRBV29-1; clone size: .; D gene: .; J gene: TRBJ2-7; CDR3 protein: CSVEDGSSYEQYF; CDR3 DNA: TGCAGCGTTGAGGACGGGAGCTCCTACGAGCAGTACTTC
V gene: TRBV6-1; clone size: .; D gene: .; J gene: TRBJ2-1; CDR3 protein: CASSESGRGNNEQFF; CDR3 DNA: TGTGCCAGCAGTGAATCGGGGAGAGGTAACAATGAGCAGTTCTTC
V gene: TRBV2; clone size: .; D gene: TRBD1; J gene: TRBJ2-3; CDR3 protein: CASSEWGQGEIDTQYF; CDR3 DNA: TGTGCCAGCAGTGAATGGGGACAGGGTGAGATAGATACGCAGTATTTT
V gene: TRBV28; clone size: .; D gene: TRBD2; J gene: TRBJ2-1; CDR3 protein: CASILRLAGNNEQFF; CDR3 DNA: TGTGCCAGCATCCTAAGGCTAGCGGGGAACAATGAGCAGTTCTTC
V gene: TRBV29-1; clone size: few; D gene: .; J gene: TRBJ2-2; CDR3 protein: CSVVTDANTGELFF; CDR3 DNA: TGCAGCGTGGTGACTGACGCGAACACCGGGGAGCTGTTTTTT
V gene: TRBV19; clone size: .; D gene: TRBD1; J gene: TRBJ2-1; CDR3 protein: CASSIEGQGSSYNEQFF; CDR3 DNA: TGTGCCAGTAGTATTGAGGGACAGGGCAGCTCCTACAATGAGCAGTTCTTC
V gene: TRBV27; clone size: .; D gene: .; J gene: TRBJ2-7; CDR3 protein: CASRFRGTETYEQYF; CDR3 DNA: TGTGCCAGCAGGTTTAGAGGGACTGAAACCTACGAGCAGTACTTC
V gene: TRBV2; clone size: medium-sized; D gene: .; J gene: TRBJ1-1; CDR3 protein: CASSGQEYTEAFF; CDR3 DNA: TGTGCCAGCAGTGGACAGGAATACACTGAAGCTTTCTTT
V gene: TRBV19; clone size: .; D gene: TRBD1; J gene: TRBJ2-7; CDR3 protein: CASSQTGPTEQYF; CDR3 DNA: TGTGCCAGTAGCCAGACAGGGCCTACCGAGCAGTACTTC
V gene: TRBV7-8; clone size: few; D gene: TRBD2; J gene: TRBJ2-3; CDR3 protein: CASTWGGFTDTQYF; CDR3 DNA: TGTGCCTCAACCTGGGGGGGGTTCACAGATACGCAGTATTTT
V gene: TRBV10-3; clone size: medium-sized; D gene: TRBD1; J gene: TRBJ2-1; CDR3 protein: CAISEGTGQEIYNEQFF; CDR3 DNA: TGTGCCATCAGTGAGGGAACGGGACAGGAGATATACAATGAGCAGTTCTTC
V gene: TRBV7-3; clone size: .; D gene: TRBD2; J gene: TRBJ2-3; CDR3 protein: CASSLIGLAGPPGTQYF; CDR3 DNA: TGTGCCAGCAGCCTCATCGGCCTAGCGGGGCCCCCCGGTACGCAGTATTTT
V gene: TRBV14; clone size: .; D gene: .; J gene: TRBJ2-7; CDR3 protein: CASSFPGGEQYF; CDR3 DNA: TGTGCCAGCAGCTTTCCCGGAGGCGAGCAGTACTTC
V gene: TRBV19; clone size: .; D gene: TRBD2; J gene: TRBJ2-7; CDR3 protein: CASTAAGGWQDPPYEQYF; CDR3 DNA: TGTGCCAGTACCGCTGCCGGGGGGTGGCAGGACCCGCCTTACGAGCAGTACTTC
V gene: TRBV18; clone size: .; D gene: .; J gene: TRBJ2-5; CDR3 protein: CASSPSPQETQYF; CDR3 DNA: TGTGCCAGCTCACCTAGTCCCCAAGAGACCCAGTACTTC
V gene: TRBV11-1; clone size: .; D gene: .; J gene: TRBJ2-7; CDR3 protein: CASSLDQNYEQYF; CDR3 DNA: TGTGCCAGCAGCTTGGACCAGAACTACGAGCAGTACTTC
V gene: TRBV27; clone size: .; D gene: TRBD1; J gene: TRBJ2-5; CDR3 protein: CATSDRGLQETQYF; CDR3 DNA: TGTGCCACCTCGGACAGGGGCCTGCAAGAGACCCAGTACTTC
V gene: TRBV9; clone size: .; D gene: .; J gene: TRBJ2-7; CDR3 protein: CASSPYPGLEQYF; CDR3 DNA: TGTGCCAGCAGCCCGTATCCAGGACTGGAGCAGTACTTC